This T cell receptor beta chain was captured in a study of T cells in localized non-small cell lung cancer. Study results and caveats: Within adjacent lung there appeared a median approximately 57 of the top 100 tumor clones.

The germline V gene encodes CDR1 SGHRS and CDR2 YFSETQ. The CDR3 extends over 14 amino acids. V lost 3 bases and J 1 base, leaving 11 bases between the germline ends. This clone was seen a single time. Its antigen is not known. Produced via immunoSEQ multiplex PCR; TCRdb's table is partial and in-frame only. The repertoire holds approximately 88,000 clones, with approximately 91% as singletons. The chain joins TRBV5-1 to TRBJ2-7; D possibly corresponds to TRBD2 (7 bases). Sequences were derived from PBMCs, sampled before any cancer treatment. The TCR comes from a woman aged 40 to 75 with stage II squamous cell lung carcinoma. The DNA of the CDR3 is TGCGCCAGCAGCTCGGGGGGCGGTTCCTACGAGCAGTACTTC. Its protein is CASSSGGGSYEQYF.